This T cell receptor (beta chain) was sequenced during a study of tumor and adjacent non-tumor tissue in lung cancer. Regarding the study as a whole: TCR diversity was significantly greater in tumor than normal lung tissue. In normal lung, the top 100 clones were significantly more dominant than in tumor.

No cell sorting was done before RNA was extracted from the tissue. This non-tumor lung sample came from over 3 cm beyond the tumor edge. A note on this clonotype: The antigen is undetermined. A much larger clonotype is one base distant, so this may be a read error.

A modified ARM-PCR protocol with three rounds of nested PCR amplified TCRbeta. Each CDR3 protein gets one entry after TCRdb re-called the multiplex PCR reads with MiXCR. Of roughly 75,000 distinct CDR3 sequences in the sample, approximately 71% were seen once. Sequencing input: distant non-tumor lung tissue. This TCR came from a woman aged 45-60 years with non-small cell lung cancer.

The CDR3 nucleotides are TGTGCCAGCAGCTACGGACAGGTGAATCAGTCCCAGCATTTT. It encodes CASSYGQVNQSQHF. The chain carries TRBV28 and TRBJ1-5; TRBD1 matches at 7 bases. Germline CDR1 is MDHEN and CDR2 is SYDVKM. The CDR3 runs 14 residues.